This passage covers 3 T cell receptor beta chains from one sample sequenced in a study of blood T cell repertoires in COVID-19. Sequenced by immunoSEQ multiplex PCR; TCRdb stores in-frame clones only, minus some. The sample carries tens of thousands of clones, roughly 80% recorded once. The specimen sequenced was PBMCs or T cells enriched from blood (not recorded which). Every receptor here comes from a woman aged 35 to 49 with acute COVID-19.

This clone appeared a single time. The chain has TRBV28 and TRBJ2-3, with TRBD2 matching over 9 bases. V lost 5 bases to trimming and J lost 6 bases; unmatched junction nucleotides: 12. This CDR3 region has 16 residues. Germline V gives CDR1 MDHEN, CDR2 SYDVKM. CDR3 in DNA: TGTGCCAGCAGTCCGTTGGGGCGGGGGGGCCGTGATACGCAGTATTTT. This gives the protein CASSPLGRGGRDTQYF.

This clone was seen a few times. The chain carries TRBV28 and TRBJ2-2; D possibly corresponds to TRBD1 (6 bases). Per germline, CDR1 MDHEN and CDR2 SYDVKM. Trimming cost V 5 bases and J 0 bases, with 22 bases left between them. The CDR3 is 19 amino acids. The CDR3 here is CASSISTGWIATNTGELFF. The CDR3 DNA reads TGTGCCAGCAGTATATCGACAGGTTGGATTGCCACGAACACCGGGGAGCTGTTTTTT. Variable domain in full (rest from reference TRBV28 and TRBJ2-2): DVKVTQSSRYLVKRTGEKVFLECVQDMDHENMFWYRQDPGLGLRLIYFSYDVKMKEKGDIPEGYSVSREKKERFSLILESASTNQTSMYLCASSISTGWIATNTGELFFGEGSRLTVL.

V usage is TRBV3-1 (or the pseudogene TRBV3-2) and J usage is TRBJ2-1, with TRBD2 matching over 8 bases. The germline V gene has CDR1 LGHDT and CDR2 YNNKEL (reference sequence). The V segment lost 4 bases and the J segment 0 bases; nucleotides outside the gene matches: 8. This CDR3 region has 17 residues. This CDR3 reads CASSPRASGSSYNEQFF. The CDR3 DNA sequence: TGTGCCAGCAGCCCCCGCGCGAGCGGGAGCTCCTACAATGAGCAGTTCTTC.